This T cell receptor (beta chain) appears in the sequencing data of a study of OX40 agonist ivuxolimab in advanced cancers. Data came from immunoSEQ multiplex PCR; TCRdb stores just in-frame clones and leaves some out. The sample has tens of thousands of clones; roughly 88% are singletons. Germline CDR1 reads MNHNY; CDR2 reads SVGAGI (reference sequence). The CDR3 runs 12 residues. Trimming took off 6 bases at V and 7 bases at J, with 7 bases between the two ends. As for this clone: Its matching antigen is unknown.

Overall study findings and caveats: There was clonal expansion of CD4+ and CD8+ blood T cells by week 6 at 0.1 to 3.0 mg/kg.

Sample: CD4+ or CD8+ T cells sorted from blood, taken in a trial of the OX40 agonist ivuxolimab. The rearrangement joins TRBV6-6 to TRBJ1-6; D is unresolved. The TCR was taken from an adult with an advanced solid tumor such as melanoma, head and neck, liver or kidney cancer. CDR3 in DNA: TGTGCCAGCAGCCGCCAGAATTCACCCCTCCACTTT. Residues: CASSRQNSPLHF.